The table lists the clone carrying this T cell receptor beta chain with a few counts. The data were obtained in a study of response to subunit inactivated influenza vaccine. The CDR3 is 15 residues long. The germline V gene has CDR1 LGHDT and CDR2 YNNKEL (reference sequence). Trimming shortened V by 4 bases and J by 2 bases, and 12 bases separated the two germline ends. TCRdb re-analysed the RT-PCR reads in MiXCR, keeping a single row per CDR3 protein. Here the sample spans roughly 630,000 distinct CDR3 sequences, about 14% being singletons. This chain links TRBV3-1 with TRBJ1-5; D unresolved. This clonotype was obtained from a man aged 45-65 years who received an inactivated influenza vaccine. The starting material was PBMCs from blood, obtained less than 15 days before vaccination. Here the CDR3 reads CASSPGGSGNQPQHF. CDR3 sequence (DNA): TGTGCCAGCAGCCCTGGAGGGTCGGGCAATCAGCCCCAGCATTTT.